This T cell receptor (beta chain) stems from a study of T-cell reconstitution after alpha-beta-depleted transplantation in children. As it was prepared, the TCRbeta library received unique molecular identifiers. In TCRdb, the PCR reads were re-called with MiXCR into one record per CDR3 protein. There are hundreds of thousands of distinct CDR3 sequences in the sample; 15% to 20% occur only once, and about 41% lies in the top ten. Points from the study as a whole: Several hundred rapidly expanded clones from non-depleted graft cells reportedly supplied alpha-beta T cells about two months post-transplant. At one year after transplant, newly produced T cells mostly accounted for T-cell counts and diversity. Recipient T cells and thymic progenitors that survived were the source of the high TCRbeta diversity seen at day 60 in some patients.

In regard to this clonotype: Its antigen is as yet unknown.

CDR3 length: 16 residues. Germline V CDR1 and CDR2: MDHEN, SYDVKM. Trimming took off 5 bases at V and 4 bases at J, with 18 bases between the two ends. Material: PBMCs, mostly from graft donor cells, obtained 360 days after TCRalphabeta/CD19-depleted stem cell transplant. This sequence was found in a male patient aged 2-15 years who had a stem cell transplant for acute lymphoblastic leukemia, so the T cells may come from the graft donor. The chain is built from TRBV28 and TRBJ2-1; D is unclear. The CDR3, as DNA: TGTGCCAGCAGTCAAGGCCTGGCCGGATTTTACAATGAGCAGTTCTTC. Translated: CASSQGLAGFYNEQFF.